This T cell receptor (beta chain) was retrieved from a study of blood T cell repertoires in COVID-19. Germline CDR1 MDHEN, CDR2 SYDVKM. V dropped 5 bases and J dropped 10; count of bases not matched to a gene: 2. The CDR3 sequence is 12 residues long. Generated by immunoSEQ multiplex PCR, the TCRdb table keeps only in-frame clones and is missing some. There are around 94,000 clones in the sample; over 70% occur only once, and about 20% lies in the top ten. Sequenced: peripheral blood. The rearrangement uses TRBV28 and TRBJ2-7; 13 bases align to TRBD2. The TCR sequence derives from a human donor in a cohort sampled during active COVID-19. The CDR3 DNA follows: TGTGCCAGCAGTGGGACTAGCGGGATCCAGTACTTC. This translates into CASSGTSGIQYF.